Presented here are 10 T cell receptor beta chains from one specimen sequenced in a study of cytomegalovirus exposure and HLA in healthy donors. Vbeta (60) and Jbeta (13) primers were used in the PCR. Profiling relied on immunoSEQ multiplex PCR, and the TCRdb table lists in-frame clones only, not all of them. This table holds some 170,000 clones, more than 65% found once. Sequencing input: PBMCs. The receptors were sampled from a man between 18 and 29 years old in good health and CMV-seropositive.

The rearrangement links TRBV27 to TRBJ1-2; a weak D match, TRBD1 (5 bases). Germline CDR1 MNHEY, CDR2 SMNVEV (reference sequence). This CDR3 has 13 amino acids. V was clipped by 6 bases and J by 4 bases, with 12 bases between them. The CDR3 loop is CASSTNGAYGYTF. In DNA, the CDR3 is TGTGCCAGCAGCACGAATGGGGCCTATGGCTACACCTTC.

The genes are TRBV6-5 and TRBJ1-1; 7 bases match TRBD1. The CDR3 loop spans 13 amino acids. V trimming: 4 bases; J trimming: 8 bases; junction bases outside the gene matches: 7. Germline-derived CDR1 and CDR2 are MNHEY and SVGAGI. As DNA, the CDR3 is TGTGCCAGCAGTTTCCGGACAGGCACCGAAGCTTTCTTT. Its translation: CASSFRTGTEAFF.

This clone showed up just once. The chain employs TRBV6-1 and TRBJ2-1; D may be TRBD2 (6 bases). This CDR3 region has 15 residues. Germline V lookup: CDR1 MNHNS, CDR2 SASEGT. Trimming took off 3 bases at V and 6 bases at J, with 15 bases between the two ends. CDR3 nucleotide sequence: TGTGCCAGCAGTGAGGGAACTAGGAGGGGCAATGAGCAGTTCTTC. Translating it yields CASSEGTRRGNEQFF.

This chain uses TRBV27 with TRBJ2-5; 7 bases align to TRBD2. V lost 3 bases, J lost 4 bases, and 17 bases stayed unmatched. Germline V gene data show CDR1 as MNHEY and CDR2 as SMNVEV (reference sequence). The CDR3 runs 18 residues. The CDR3 spells CASSLSGPGGRIGETQYF. CDR3 DNA: TGTGCCAGCAGTTTGTCGGGACCTGGCGGGAGAATAGGAGAGACCCAGTACTTC.

This chain links TRBV4-3 with TRBJ1-4; D is unclear. CDR3 size: 16 residues. Per germline, CDR1 LGHNA and CDR2 YSLEER. V gave up 0 bases and J gave up 3 bases, with 11 bases separating them. The CDR3 reads CASSQDVAAANEKLFF. CDR3 nucleotides: TGCGCCAGCAGCCAAGATGTAGCGGCAGCTAATGAAAAACTGTTTTTT.

This clone was observed a few times. The V call is TRBV28, the J call TRBJ1-5, with D perhaps TRBD1 (5 bases). From germline, CDR1 is MDHEN and CDR2 SYDVKM. The CDR3 is 17 residues long. The ends were cut back, 2 bases at V and 5 bases at J, with 19 bases in the middle. The CDR3 loop reads CASSLLSDIHPDQPQHF. CDR3 nucleotides: TGTGCCAGCAGTTTACTTTCGGACATTCACCCCGATCAGCCCCAGCATTTT.

The chain carries TRBV27 and TRBJ1-4; possible D gene TRBD1, 6 bases. V dropped 9 bases and J dropped 0 bases, with 8 bases sitting between them. Germline loops: CDR1 MNHEY, CDR2 SMNVEV (reference sequence). The CDR3 sequence is 13 residues long. The CDR3 loop is CARNRATNEKLFF. In nucleotides, the CDR3 is TGTGCCAGAAACAGGGCAACTAATGAAAAACTGTTTTTT.

This chain joins TRBV19 and TRBJ1-3; perhaps TRBD1 as D (5 bases). V lost 1 base, J lost 6 bases, and 13 bases lay in between. The V gene's germline CDR1 is LNHDA and CDR2 SQIVND (reference sequence). The CDR3 runs to 15 residues. Written as DNA, the CDR3 is TGTGCCAGTAGTATAGTCGGGCACGGACAAAACACCATATATTTT. Encoded protein: CASSIVGHGQNTIYF.

This clone turned up a few times. This sequence joins TRBV6-6 and TRBJ2-2; tentatively, D is TRBD1 (5 bases). Trimming took 7 bases from V and 4 from J, leaving 13 bases between them. CDR3 length equals 14 residues. The germline gives CDR1 MNHNY, CDR2 SVGAGI (reference sequence). The CDR3 reads CASTGRVITGELFF. For the CDR3, the DNA is TGTGCCAGCACCGGCAGGGTTATCACCGGGGAGCTGTTTTTT.

This clone showed up just once. This chain uses TRBV19 with TRBJ2-7, with TRBD2 matching 7 bases. The CDR3 consists of 15 residues. With V trimmed by 3 bases and J by 2 bases, 7 bases remained unmatched. The germline V gene has CDR1 LNHDA and CDR2 SQIVND (reference sequence). The CDR3 DNA follows: TGTGCCAGTAGTATTGGGGCGGGAGAACCCTACGAGCAGTACTTC. It is translated as CASSIGAGEPYEQYF.